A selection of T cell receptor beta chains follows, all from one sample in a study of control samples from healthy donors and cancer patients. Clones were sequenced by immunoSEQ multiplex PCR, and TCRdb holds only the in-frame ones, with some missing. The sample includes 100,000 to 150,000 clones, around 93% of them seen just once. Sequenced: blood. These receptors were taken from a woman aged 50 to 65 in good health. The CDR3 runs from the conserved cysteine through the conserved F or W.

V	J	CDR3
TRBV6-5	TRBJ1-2	CASSYADRGSGYTF
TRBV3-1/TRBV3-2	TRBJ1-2	CASSPSGDYGYTF
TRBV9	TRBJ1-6	CASSSPGSPLHF
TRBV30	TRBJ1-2	CAWTTPGLLYGYTF
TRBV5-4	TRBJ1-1	CAAKGIDGQGVFTEAFF
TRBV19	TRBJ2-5	CASSMAGGQETQYF
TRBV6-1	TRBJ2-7	CASSEALGVAGEQYF
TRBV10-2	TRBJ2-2	CASSELGGGNTGELFF
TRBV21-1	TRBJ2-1	CASRLAGNYNEQFF
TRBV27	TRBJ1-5	CASRGMGGISNQPQHF
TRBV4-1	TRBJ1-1	CASSQELRILNTEAFF
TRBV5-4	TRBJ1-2	CASSSGQARYGYTF
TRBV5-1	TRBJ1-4	CASSRDIEGEKLFF
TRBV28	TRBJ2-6	CASSPPSRGANVLTF
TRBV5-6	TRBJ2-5	CASSLVGTSGGTRETQYF
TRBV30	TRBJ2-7	CAWSPWDTTLGEQYF
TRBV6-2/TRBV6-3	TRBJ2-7	CASSYQLAGVSRGYEQYF
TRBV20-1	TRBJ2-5	CSASPATSAETQYF
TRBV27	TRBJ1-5	CASSFGGGLGQPQHF
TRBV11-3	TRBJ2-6	CALSGLGRGGANVLTF
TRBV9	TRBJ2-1	CASSGHYNEQFF
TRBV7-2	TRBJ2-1	CASSLGVSEGNEQFF
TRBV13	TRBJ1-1	CASSFWIRDGYTEAFF
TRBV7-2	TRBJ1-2	CASSPSLWTPNRYGYTF
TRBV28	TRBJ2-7	CASGMLAARKSYEQYF
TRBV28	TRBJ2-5	CASSFIGQGVHSETQYF
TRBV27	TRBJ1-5	CASRSFDNQPQHF